Following are 26 T cell receptor beta chains from one sample sequenced in a study of T cell responses to AZD1222 COVID-19 vaccine. Sequenced by immunoSEQ multiplex PCR; TCRdb stores in-frame clones only, minus some. In the table there are about 180,000 clones, roughly 93% of which are singletons. This specimen consisted of peripheral blood, obtained 28 days after the second dose of the MenACWY control vaccine. The receptors derive from an adult who received the MenACWY meningococcal vaccine as a control.

The V gene is TRBV7-2, the J gene TRBJ1-1, with 8 nucleotides matching TRBD1. Trimming took 5 bases from V and 4 from J; bases not matched to a gene: 6. CDR1 and CDR2 from the germline V gene are SGHTA and FQGNSA. The CDR3 has 14 amino acids. CDR3 DNA: TGTGCCAGCAGCCGTGACAGGGGCGGCACTGAAGCTTTCTTT. Its protein is CASSRDRGGTEAFF.

The chain couples TRBV27 to TRBJ1-5; D is possibly TRBD1 (5 bases). This CDR3 has 14 residues. The V end lost 5 bases, the J end lost 3 bases, and 11 bases lay between the germline ends. Germline V lookup: CDR1 MNHEY, CDR2 SMNVEV (reference sequence). Here the CDR3 DNA reads TGTGCCAGCAGTCGAACAGGACCCAATCAGCCCCAGCATTTT. Translating gives CASSRTGPNQPQHF.

This clone was seen just once. The junction shows a germline mismatch at one end, possibly a read error. V is TRBV5-1 and J is TRBJ2-1, with D hard to call. The CDR3 loop spans 11 amino acids. Germline CDR1 is SGHRS and CDR2 is YFSETQ. DNA of the CDR3: TGCGCCAGCAGGTTGGACAATGAGCAGTTCTTC. Amino acid sequence: CASRLDNEQFF.

The rearrangement uses TRBV19 and TRBJ2-1, with TRBD2 matching over 7 bases. The CDR3 extends over 15 amino acids. The junction had 3 bases not matched to a gene; V was cut back by 4 bases and J by 0 bases. Germline assignment: CDR1 LNHDA and CDR2 SQIVND (reference sequence). As DNA, the CDR3 is TGTGCCAGTAGTAACGGGGGGAGCTCCTACAATGAGCAGTTCTTC. This translates into CASSNGGSSYNEQFF.

This chain connects TRBV19 to TRBJ1-5; D unclear. V was clipped by 8 bases and J by 2 bases, with 7 bases between them. In germline, CDR1 is LNHDA, CDR2 SQIVND (reference sequence). The CDR3 totals 12 residues. The CDR3: CASSDGNQPQHF. In DNA form, the CDR3 reads TGTGCCAGTTCCGATGGCAATCAGCCCCAGCATTTT.

V usage is TRBV7-3 and J usage is TRBJ2-7; TRBD2 matches at 7 bases. This CDR3 comprises 12 residues. Germline V CDR1 and CDR2: SGHTA, FQGTGA. Losses at the gene ends were 5 bases for V and 7 bases for J; bases not matched to a gene: 5. The CDR3 coding sequence is TGTGCCAGCAGCCTCCAGGGAGGGGAGCAGTACTTC. Its translation is CASSLQGGEQYF.

The V gene is TRBV25-1, the J gene TRBJ1-3; 7 bases agree with TRBD1. Germline V gives CDR1 MGHDK, CDR2 SYGVNS. The ends lost 7 bases at V and 4 bases at J; junction bases unmatched: 7. This CDR3 contains 14 residues. Here the CDR3 reads CASTARGPGNTIYF. The CDR3 nucleotides read TGTGCCAGCACCGCGAGGGGGCCGGGAAACACCATATATTTT.

This chain connects TRBV28 to TRBJ1-3; D unclear. CDR3 size: 14 residues. Germline CDR1 reads MDHEN; CDR2 reads SYDVKM. Trimming pared 1 base from V and 1 base from J, leaving 5 bases between. This chain's CDR3 is CASSLYSSGNTIYF. The DNA for the CDR3 is TGTGCCAGCAGTTTATATTCATCTGGAAACACCATATATTTT.

The chain links TRBV6-5 to TRBJ1-1, with a tentative D call TRBD1 (6 bases). This CDR3 comprises 12 residues. Trimming stripped 5 bases from V and 6 bases from J, with 10 bases between. The germline CDR1 and CDR2 sequences are MNHEY and SVGAGI. The CDR3 DNA is TGTGCCAGCAGTCAGGGGAGGGCTGAAGCTTTCTTT. Its translation: CASSQGRAEAFF.

The rearrangement uses TRBV18 and TRBJ2-5; D perhaps matches TRBD1 (6 bases). The germline V gene has CDR1 KGHSH and CDR2 LQKENI. V was trimmed by 5 bases and J by 5 bases, leaving 15 bases between them. This CDR3 region has 14 residues. The CDR3 sequence: CASSSQTGWETQYF. DNA of the CDR3: TGTGCCAGCTCATCTCAGACAGGTTGGGAGACCCAGTACTTC.

The genes are TRBV12-5 and TRBJ1-2; D gene ambiguous. V lost 2 bases and J lost 4, with 14 bases in between. There are 15 residues in the CDR3. The germline CDR1 and CDR2 sequences are LGHNT and FRNRAP. Here the CDR3 reads CASGLTDGRVYGYTF. The CDR3 nucleotides read TGTGCTAGTGGTTTGACCGATGGGAGAGTCTATGGCTACACCTTC.

The J gene is TRBJ1-2, the V gene TRBV19; TRBD1 agrees at 8 bases. Trimming removed 0 bases from V and 6 bases from J; junction bases left unmatched: 3. This CDR3 has 14 amino acids. The germline V gene encodes CDR1 LNHDA and CDR2 SQIVND (reference sequence). The CDR3: CASSIDGTGNGYTF. The CDR3 bases are TGTGCCAGTAGTATAGATGGGACAGGCAATGGCTACACCTTC. The full variable domain, completed using reference TRBV19 and TRBJ1-2, is DGGITQSPKYLFRKEGQNVTLSCEQNLNHDAMYWYRQDPGQGLRLIYYSQIVNDFQKGDIAEGYSVSREKKESFPLTVTSAQKNPTAFYLCASSIDGTGNGYTFGSGTRLTVV.

The DNA for the CDR3 is TGTGCCAGTAGCGTCCTAGGCGCGAGCACAGATACGCAGTATTTT. Encoded protein: CASSVLGASTDTQYF. The V and J genes are TRBV19 and TRBJ2-3; no reliable D call. Germline CDR1 reads LNHDA; CDR2 reads SQIVND (reference sequence). CDR3 length equals 15 residues. Trimming removed 6 bases at V and 0 bases at J, with 13 bases between.

V and J are TRBV28 and TRBJ1-2, with D possibly TRBD1 on 5 matching bases. This CDR3 region has 15 residues. Germline V gives CDR1 MDHEN, CDR2 SYDVKM. V shed 6 bases and J shed 4 bases, with 18 bases lying between them. This chain's CDR3 is CASRSTGTAFYGYTF. CDR3 bases: TGTGCCAGCAGGTCTACCGGGACCGCCTTCTATGGCTACACCTTC.

This clone was seen once. This chain links TRBV19 with TRBJ1-1; D remains ambiguous. Trimming stripped 7 bases from V and 1 base from J, with 16 bases between. CDR1 and CDR2 (germline): LNHDA, SQIVND (reference sequence). The CDR3 runs to 15 residues. CDR3 DNA: TGTGCCAGTACGCGACAAGCCCCAGGGAACACTGAAGCTTTCTTT. Translation gives CASTRQAPGNTEAFF. Full variable domain (rest looked up from reference TRBV19 and TRBJ1-1): DGGITQSPKYLFRKEGQNVTLSCEQNLNHDAMYWYRQDPGQGLRLIYYSQIVNDFQKGDIAEGYSVSREKKESFPLTVTSAQKNPTAFYLCASTRQAPGNTEAFFGQGTRLTVV.

In this sample, this clone turned up a few times. This chain connects TRBV2 to TRBJ2-1, with D possibly being TRBD1 (5 bases). Trimming cost V 8 bases and J 5 bases, with 16 bases left between them. Germline V CDR1 and CDR2: SNHLY, FYNNEI. The CDR3 consists of 14 residues. The CDR3 loop is CASASGKGNNEQFF. The DNA for the CDR3 is TGTGCCAGCGCGTCAGGGAAAGGTAACAATGAGCAGTTCTTC.

This rearrangement joins TRBV5-6 to TRBJ2-7; D perhaps matches TRBD1 (6 bases). The length of the CDR3 is 14 residues. V gave up 4 bases and J gave up 6 bases, with 17 bases separating them. Germline assignment: CDR1 SGHDT and CDR2 YYEEEE. DNA of the CDR3: TGTGCCAGCAGCCCGGCGCCAGGGGAGTTCGAGCAGTACTTC. Its protein is CASSPAPGEFEQYF.

The CDR3 protein is CASSQVGLAGNTGELFF. The CDR3 nucleotides read TGTGCCAGCAGCCAGGTAGGACTAGCGGGAAACACCGGGGAGCTGTTTTTT. V and J are TRBV4-2 and TRBJ2-2; 12 bases match TRBD2. Germline-derived CDR1 and CDR2 are LGHNA and YNFKEQ. J gave up 2 bases and V 3 bases, and 4 bases lay outside the gene matches. The CDR3 has 17 residues.

The rearrangement joins TRBV7-2 to TRBJ1-3, with D uncertain. V was pared by 1 base and J by 1 base, with 8 bases between. Germline CDR1 SGHTA, CDR2 FQGNSA. The CDR3 consists of 15 residues. CDR3 DNA sequence: TGTGCCAGCAGCTTAGGACTGGGATCTGGAAACACCATATATTTT. This sequence encodes CASSLGLGSGNTIYF.

This clone came up a few times. V and J are TRBV4-2 and TRBJ2-7; the D gene is possibly TRBD2 (7 bases). Trimming left V 4 bases short and J 7 bases short, with 14 bases between. Germline V gene lookup returns CDR1 LGHNA and CDR2 YNFKEQ. The CDR3 is made up of 13 amino acids. The CDR3 spells CASSLHRGAEQYF. CDR3 bases: TGTGCCAGCAGCCTACATCGGGGGGCAGAGCAGTACTTC.

The chain links TRBV7-2 to TRBJ2-7; D is unresolved. This CDR3 region has 13 residues. Germline CDR1 and CDR2: SGHTA and FQGNSA. Trimming removed 5 bases at V and 1 base at J, with 9 bases between. The CDR3 coding sequence is TGTGCCAGCAGCACGGGTCCTTCCTACGAGCAGTACTTC. Protein: CASSTGPSYEQYF.

The chain employs TRBV7-8 and TRBJ1-1, with D hard to call. V was clipped by 5 bases and J by 9 bases, with 16 bases between them. Germline CDR1 reads SGHVS; CDR2 reads FQNEAQ. The CDR3 extends over 13 amino acids. In DNA, the CDR3 is TGTGCCAGCAGCCAGCCAGAGGGATCTAAAGCTTTCTTT. Translated, it gives CASSQPEGSKAFF. Based on the CDR3 plus reference TRBV7-8 and TRBJ1-1, the full variable domain is GAGVSQSPRYKVAKRGQDVALRCDPISGHVSLFWYQQALGQGPEFLTYFQNEAQLDKSGLPSDRFFAERPEGSVSTLKIQRTQQEDSAVYLCASSQPEGSKAFFGQGTRLTVV.

This chain connects TRBV18 to TRBJ2-7; 7 positions agree with TRBD2. Germline CDR1 and CDR2: KGHSH and LQKENI. The CDR3 has 15 amino acids. V lost 5 bases and J lost 2; bases outside the gene matches: 9. CDR3 in DNA: TGTGCCAGCTCATCCCTAGCGGCCTTCGCCTACGAGCAGTACTTC. This sequence encodes CASSSLAAFAYEQYF.

A single count supports this clone. The chain links TRBV18 to TRBJ1-4; 9 bases align to TRBD1. This CDR3 is 19 amino acids long. Germline V gene data show CDR1 as KGHSH and CDR2 as LQKENI. The J segment lost 5 bases and the V segment lost 2 bases, leaving 15 bases of the junction unmatched. CDR3 nucleotides: TGTGCCAGCTCACCAATACCGGGACAGGGTGTCGCCCCCAATGAAAAACTGTTTTTT. Translated: CASSPIPGQGVAPNEKLFF.

V gene TRBV5-1 combines with J gene TRBJ1-3; D possibly corresponds to TRBD1 (5 bases). The CDR3 covers 14 residues. In germline, CDR1 is SGHRS, CDR2 YFSETQ. Trimming shortened V by 3 bases and J by 0 bases, and 7 bases separated the two germline ends. The CDR3 DNA reads as TGCGCCAGCAGCTGGGACTCCTCTGGAAACACCATATATTTT. It yields the protein CASSWDSSGNTIYF.

This clone was counted once. This rearrangement joins TRBV27 to TRBJ1-4; no firm D call. Germline assignment: CDR1 MNHEY and CDR2 SMNVEV (reference sequence). This CDR3 contains 13 residues. V lost 3 bases to trimming and J lost 8 bases, with 10 bases between them. In DNA, the CDR3 is TGTGCCAGCAGTTTGGTCGGGAGGGAAAAACTGTTTTTT. Its translation is CASSLVGREKLFF.